The 2 T cell receptor beta chains below were found in one sample sequenced in a study of OX40 agonist ivuxolimab in advanced cancers. The protocol was immunoSEQ multiplex PCR, while the TCRdb copy is restricted to in-frame clones and leaves out a portion. The sample shows approximately 50,000 clones, 87% of them seen only once. This specimen consisted of CD4+ or CD8+ T cells sorted from blood, obtained in a trial of the OX40 agonist ivuxolimab. These receptor sequences come from an adult with an advanced solid tumor such as melanoma, head and neck, liver or kidney cancer.

The chain couples TRBV10-3 to TRBJ1-1; 10 positions agree with TRBD1. The CDR3 has 14 residues. Germline V lookup: CDR1 ENHRY, CDR2 SYGVKD. V shed 8 bases, J shed 6 bases, and the junction held 9 bases outside the gene matches. The CDR3 DNA reads TGTGCCATCGGGACAGGGGCCCCCTTCGCTGAAGCTTTCTTT. The encoded protein is CAIGTGAPFAEAFF.

J is TRBJ1-5 and V is TRBV15; D is perhaps TRBD1 (5 bases). V gave up 5 bases and J gave up 2 bases, with 13 bases separating them. Germline V lookup: CDR1 LNHNV, CDR2 YYDKDF (reference sequence). The CDR3 has 15 residues. The DNA of the CDR3 is TGTGCCACCAGCCCACGGGGGTCGGGCAATCAGCCCCAGCATTTT. Translating it yields CATSPRGSGNQPQHF.